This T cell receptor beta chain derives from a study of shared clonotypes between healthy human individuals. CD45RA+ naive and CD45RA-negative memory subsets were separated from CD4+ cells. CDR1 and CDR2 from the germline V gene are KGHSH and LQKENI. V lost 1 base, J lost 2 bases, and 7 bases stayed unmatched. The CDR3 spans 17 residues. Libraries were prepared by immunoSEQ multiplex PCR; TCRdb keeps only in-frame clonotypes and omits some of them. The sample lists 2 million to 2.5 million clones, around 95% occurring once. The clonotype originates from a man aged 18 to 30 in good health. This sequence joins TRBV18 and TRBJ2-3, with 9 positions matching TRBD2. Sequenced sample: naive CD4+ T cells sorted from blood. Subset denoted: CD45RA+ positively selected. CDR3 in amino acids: CASSPRLAGFYTDTQYF. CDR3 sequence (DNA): TGTGCCAGCTCACCACGGCTAGCGGGATTCTACACAGATACGCAGTATTTT.